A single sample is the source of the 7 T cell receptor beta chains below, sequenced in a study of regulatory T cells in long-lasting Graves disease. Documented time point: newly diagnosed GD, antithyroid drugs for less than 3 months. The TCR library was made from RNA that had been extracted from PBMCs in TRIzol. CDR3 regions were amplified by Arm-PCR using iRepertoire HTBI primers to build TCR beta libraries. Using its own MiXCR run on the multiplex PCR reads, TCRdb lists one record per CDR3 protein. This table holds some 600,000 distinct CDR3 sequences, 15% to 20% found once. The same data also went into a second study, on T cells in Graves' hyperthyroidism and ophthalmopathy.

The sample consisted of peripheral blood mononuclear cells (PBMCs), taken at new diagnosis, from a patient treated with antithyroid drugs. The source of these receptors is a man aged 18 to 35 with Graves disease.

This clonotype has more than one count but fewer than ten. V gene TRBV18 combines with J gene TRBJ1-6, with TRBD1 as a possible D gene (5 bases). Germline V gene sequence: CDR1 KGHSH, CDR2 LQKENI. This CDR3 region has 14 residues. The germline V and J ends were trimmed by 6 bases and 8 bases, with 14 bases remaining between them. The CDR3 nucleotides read TGTGCCAGCTCGGCCGGAGGGGATGATTCACCCCTCCACTTT. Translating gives CASSAGGDDSPLHF.

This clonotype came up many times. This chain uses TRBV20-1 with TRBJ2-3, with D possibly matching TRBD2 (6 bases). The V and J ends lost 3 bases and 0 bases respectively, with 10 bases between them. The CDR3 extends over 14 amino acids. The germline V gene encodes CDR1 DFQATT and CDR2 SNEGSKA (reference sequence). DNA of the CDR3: TGCAGTGCTAGCACTAGCAGAAGCACAGATACGCAGTATTTT. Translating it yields CSASTSRSTDTQYF.

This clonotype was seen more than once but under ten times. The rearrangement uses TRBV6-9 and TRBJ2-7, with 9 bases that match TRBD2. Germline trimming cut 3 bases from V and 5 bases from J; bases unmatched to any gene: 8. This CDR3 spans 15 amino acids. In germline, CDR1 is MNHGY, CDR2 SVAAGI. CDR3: CASSYPASGVDEQYF. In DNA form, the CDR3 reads TGTGCCAGCAGTTACCCGGCTAGCGGGGTTGACGAGCAGTACTTC.

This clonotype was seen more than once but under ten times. The CDR3 DNA reads as TGTGCCAGCTCACCTCCAACGGGGGACCCGCGAACAGATACGCAGTATTTT. Translated, it gives CASSPPTGDPRTDTQYF. The chain uses TRBV18 and TRBJ2-3; D possibly corresponds to TRBD2 (6 bases). Germline V CDR1 and CDR2: KGHSH, LQKENI. The CDR3 has 17 residues. Trimming cost V 3 bases and J 3 bases, with 19 bases left between them.

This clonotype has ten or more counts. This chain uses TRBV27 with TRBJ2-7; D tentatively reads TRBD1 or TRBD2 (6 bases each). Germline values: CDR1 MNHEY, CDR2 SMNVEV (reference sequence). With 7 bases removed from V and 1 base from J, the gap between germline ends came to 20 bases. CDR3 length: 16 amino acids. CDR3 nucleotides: TGTGCCAGCATCCTAGAAGGGGGGACTCATTCCTACGAGCAGTACTTC. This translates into CASILEGGTHSYEQYF.

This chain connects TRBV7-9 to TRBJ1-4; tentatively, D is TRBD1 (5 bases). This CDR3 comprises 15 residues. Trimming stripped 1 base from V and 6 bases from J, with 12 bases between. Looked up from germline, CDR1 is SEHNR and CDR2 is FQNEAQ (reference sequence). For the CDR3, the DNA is TGTGCCAGCAGCTTAGGGAGGGGAGGGGATGAAAAACTGTTTTTT. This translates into CASSLGRGGDEKLFF.

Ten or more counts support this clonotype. The CDR3 DNA follows: TGCAGTGCTAGATATACTAGCGGGCCCTCCTACAATGAGCAGTTCTTC. Protein product: CSARYTSGPSYNEQFF. V usage is TRBV20-1 and J usage is TRBJ2-1; 9 bases fit TRBD2. CDR3 length: 16 amino acids. The ends lost 2 bases at V and 0 bases at J; junction bases unmatched: 5. Looked up from germline, CDR1 is DFQATT and CDR2 is SNEGSKA (reference sequence).